The 19 T cell receptor beta chains below were found in one sample sequenced in a study of blood T cell repertoires in COVID-19. Produced via immunoSEQ multiplex PCR; TCRdb's table is partial and in-frame only. Among about 240,000 clones, 86% were seen once, and the ten largest hold over 9%. What was sequenced was peripheral blood. These receptor sequences come from an elderly man with acute or convalescent COVID-19.

The chain recombines TRBV14 with TRBJ2-3; D ambiguous. The length of the CDR3 is 13 residues. V dropped 4 bases and J dropped 5 bases, with 10 bases sitting between them. Germline lookup yields CDR1 SGHDN and CDR2 FVKESK. The CDR3 sequence: CASSPRIRDTQYF. CDR3 in DNA: TGTGCCAGCAGCCCGCGCATCCGAGATACGCAGTATTTT. The whole variable domain, filled in from reference TRBV14 and TRBJ2-3, reads EAGVTQFPSHSVIEKGQTVTLRCDPISGHDNLYWYRRVMGKEIKFLLHFVKESKQDESGMPNNRFLAERTGGTYSTLKVQPAELEDSGVYFCASSPRIRDTQYFGPGTRLTVL.

This chain connects TRBV27 to TRBJ1-6; 7 bases align to TRBD1. Germline CDR1 MNHEY, CDR2 SMNVEV (reference sequence). This CDR3 contains 13 residues. J lost 10 bases, V lost 8 bases, and 8 bases had no gene match. The CDR3 region is CASSRTGGSPLHF. In nucleotides, the CDR3 is TGTGCCAGCTCCCGGACAGGAGGGTCACCCCTCCACTTT.

Of note for this clone: A read error may account for a junction end that differs from germline. The chain joins TRBV7-2 to TRBJ1-1; tentatively, D is TRBD1 (5 bases). From germline, CDR1 is SGHTA and CDR2 FQGNSA. This CDR3 has 14 residues. The CDR3 sequence: CASTLTGGFTEAFF. DNA of the CDR3: TGTGCCAGCACCTTAACCGGGGGATTCACTGAAGCTTTCTTT.

The V and J genes are TRBV5-1 and TRBJ2-5, with D possibly TRBD1 on 6 matching bases. Trimming took off 0 bases at V and 5 bases at J, with 14 bases between the two ends. Germline CDR1 is SGHRS and CDR2 is YFSETQ. The CDR3 has 15 residues. The DNA for the CDR3 is TGCGCCAGCAGCTTGGAGGGTACAGGGCGCGAGACCCAGTACTTC. It specifies CASSLEGTGRETQYF. The full variable domain, with the rest looked up from reference TRBV5-1 and TRBJ2-5, is KAGVTQTPRYLIKTRGQQVTLSCSPISGHRSVSWYQQTPGQGLQFLFEYFSETQRNKGNFPGRFSGRQFSNSRSEMNVSTLELGDSALYLCASSLEGTGRETQYFGPGTRLLVL.

Points on this clone: Other DNA sequences of this sample code for an identical CDR3. The V and J genes are TRBV7-9 and TRBJ1-6; D is unresolved. Trimming took 1 base from V and 0 from J, leaving 4 bases between them. There are 15 residues in the CDR3. The germline CDR1 and CDR2 sequences are SEHNR and FQNEAQ (reference sequence). CDR3 in amino acids: CASSLGSSYNSPLHF. CDR3 coding DNA: TGTGCCAGCAGCTTAGGCAGCTCCTATAATTCACCCCTCCACTTT.

V and J are TRBV2 and TRBJ1-1; D is perhaps TRBD1 (6 bases). CDR1 and CDR2 (germline): SNHLY, FYNNEI. V lost 2 bases and J lost 1, with 14 bases in between. The CDR3 spans 16 residues. This CDR3 is CASSESRGPGNTEAFF. In DNA, the CDR3 is TGTGCCAGCAGTGAATCGCGGGGGCCGGGGAACACTGAAGCTTTCTTT. The variable domain in full, with the rest retrieved from reference TRBV2 and TRBJ1-1, is EPEVTQTPSHQVTQMGQEVILRCVPISNHLYFYWYRQILGQKVEFLVSFYNNEISEKSEIFDDQFSVERPDGSNFTLKIRSTKLEDSAMYFCASSESRGPGNTEAFFGQGTRLTVV.

This clone turned up a few times. The rearrangement links TRBV12-3 or TRBV12-4 to TRBJ1-1; D ambiguous. Trimming took off 8 bases at V and 1 base at J, with 11 bases between the two ends. The CDR3 consists of 13 residues. CDR3: CASVIRANTEAFF. Here the CDR3 DNA reads TGTGCCAGCGTAATTAGAGCGAACACTGAAGCTTTCTTT.

V is TRBV18 and J is TRBJ1-2, with D perhaps TRBD1 (5 bases). The CDR3 runs to 14 residues. V lost 3 bases and J 4 bases, leaving 12 bases between the germline ends. Germline values: CDR1 KGHSH, CDR2 LQKENI. CDR3 region: CASSPELDSYGYTF. CDR3 nucleotide sequence: TGTGCCAGCTCACCTGAACTTGACAGCTATGGCTACACCTTC.

This clone appeared once. The gene calls are TRBV15 and TRBJ1-5, with D perhaps TRBD1 (6 bases). Between the trimmed V and J ends, which lost 6 bases and 5 bases, there was a span of 14 bases. Germline V CDR1 and CDR2: LNHNV, YYDKDF (reference sequence). The CDR3 runs to 14 residues. CDR3 nucleotide sequence: TGTGCCACCAGTTCGACAGGTTTCGATCAGCCCCAGCATTTT. It specifies CATSSTGFDQPQHF.

This clone was recorded once. V gene TRBV23-1 combines with J gene TRBJ1-1; 12 bases line up with TRBD1. TRBV23-1 is recorded as an ORF, its role being uncertain. The CDR3 runs to 22 residues. The trim removed 1 base at V and 0 bases at J, leaving 18 bases unmatched. CDR3 loop: CASSQFFLSRDRGLWVNTEAFF. The CDR3 DNA reads as TGCGCCAGCAGTCAATTCTTTCTAAGCCGGGACAGGGGGCTATGGGTGAACACTGAAGCTTTCTTT.

The gene calls are TRBV27 and TRBJ2-6; D not certain. The CDR3 has 14 amino acids. The ends were cut back, 3 bases at V and 5 bases at J, with 8 bases in the middle. Germline V lookup: CDR1 MNHEY, CDR2 SMNVEV (reference sequence). CDR3 region: CASSFQTRANVLTF. The CDR3 coding sequence is TGTGCCAGCAGTTTCCAGACTCGGGCCAACGTCCTGACTTTC.

The chain employs TRBV2 and TRBJ2-3, with TRBD1 as a possible D gene (5 bases). Germline values: CDR1 SNHLY, CDR2 FYNNEI. Trimming shortened V by 5 bases and J by 6 bases, and 12 bases separated the two germline ends. The CDR3 loop spans 13 amino acids. The CDR3 region is CASSWGPPDTQYF. In nucleotides, the CDR3 is TGTGCCAGCAGTTGGGGCCCGCCGGATACGCAGTATTTT.

The chain is built from TRBV5-1 and TRBJ1-1; perhaps TRBD1 as D (6 bases). Germline CDR1 SGHRS, CDR2 YFSETQ. The V gene lost 5 bases and the J gene lost 0 bases, with 17 bases spanning the gap. The CDR3 totals 16 residues. CDR3 sequence reads: CASRMDTGRVNTEAFF. DNA for the CDR3: TGCGCCAGCAGAATGGACACAGGGAGGGTGAACACTGAAGCTTTCTTT.

The chain combines TRBV9 with TRBJ2-7; 9 nucleotides agree with TRBD2. Trimming cost V 4 bases and J 0 bases; bases outside gene matches: 5. In germline, CDR1 is SGDLS, CDR2 YYNGEE. CDR3 length: 15 residues. The CDR3 spells CASSFNSGSSYEQYF. The CDR3 DNA sequence: TGTGCCAGCAGCTTTAATAGCGGGAGCTCCTACGAGCAGTACTTC.

V is TRBV19 and J is TRBJ1-6; weak D call: TRBD1 (5 bases). Trimming took off 5 bases at V and 5 bases at J, with 10 bases between the two ends. Germline loops: CDR1 LNHDA, CDR2 SQIVND (reference sequence). This CDR3 is built from 14 residues. The CDR3 bases are TGTGCCAGTAGTCCGGGACTGAATAATTCACCCCTCCACTTT. Its translation: CASSPGLNNSPLHF.

V is TRBV2 and J is TRBJ1-6; the D gene is possibly TRBD1 (5 bases). V lost 6 bases and J lost 12, with 21 bases in between. The CDR3 loop spans 15 amino acids. The germline gives CDR1 SNHLY, CDR2 FYNNEI. CDR3 nucleotide sequence: TGTGCCAGCAGGGGTAGGACAAATAATCAGGGACCCCTCCACTTT. It codes for CASRGRTNNQGPLHF.

The CDR3 reads CASSPPEDTQYF. The CDR3 DNA reads as TGTGCCAGCAGCCCCCCGGAGGATACGCAGTATTTT. The rearrangement uses TRBV2 and TRBJ2-3, with D unresolved. The germline V and J ends were trimmed by 6 bases and 6 bases, with 10 bases remaining between them. Germline V gene lookup returns CDR1 SNHLY and CDR2 FYNNEI. The CDR3 loop spans 12 amino acids.

The chain couples TRBV19 to TRBJ2-1; D is uncertain. The V end was cut by 6 bases, the J end by 12 bases, with 15 bases between. The CDR3 consists of 12 residues. The germline V gene encodes CDR1 LNHDA and CDR2 SQIVND (reference sequence). CDR3 protein: CASRSLRGTQFF. CDR3 DNA sequence: TGTGCCAGTAGGAGTCTTCGAGGTACGCAGTTCTTC. The full variable domain, with the rest looked up from reference TRBV19 and TRBJ2-1, is DGGITQSPKYLFRKEGQNVTLSCEQNLNHDAMYWYRQDPGQGLRLIYYSQIVNDFQKGDIAEGYSVSREKKESFPLTVTSAQKNPTAFYLCASRSLRGTQFFGPGTRLTVL.

In this sample, this clone turned up a few times. The chain joins TRBV24-1 to TRBJ1-2; weak D call: TRBD1 (5 bases). Trimming removed 9 bases from V and 2 bases from J, with 12 bases in between. CDR3 length: 13 residues. Germline V gives CDR1 KGHDR, CDR2 SFDVKD. The CDR3 spells CATSSDSNYGYTF. CDR3 bases: TGTGCCACCTCCAGCGACAGCAACTATGGCTACACCTTC.